This is a list of T cell receptor beta chains from one sample in a study of cytomegalovirus exposure and HLA in healthy donors. Clones were sequenced by immunoSEQ multiplex PCR, and TCRdb holds only the in-frame ones, with some missing. This table holds some 220,000 clones, over 65% found once. The sample was PBMCs. Receptors were obtained from a woman aged 60-75 years in good health and CMV-seropositive. Each CDR3 is given with its conserved first and last residue. D genes are given only for firm matches. Some rows have no size entry. The others give once, few or many, or a class for an expanded clone.

-,TRBV18,TRBD2,TRBJ2-5,TGTGCCAGCTCACCATCCGGGGGGACTAAAGAGACCCAGTACTTC,CASSPSGGTKETQYF
few,TRBV18,-,TRBJ2-5,TGTGCCAGCTCACCGACGGGATGGGGAGAGACCCAGTACTTC,CASSPTGWGETQYF
-,TRBV10-2,-,TRBJ2-7,TGCGCCAGCAGTGAGTCGTACTCCAGGTCCTACGAGCAGTACTTC,CASSESYSRSYEQYF
-,TRBV9,TRBD1,TRBJ1-4,TGTGCCAGCAGCGTCGACAGGGGTGGTAATGAAAAACTGTTTTTT,CASSVDRGGNEKLFF
-,TRBV7-2,-,TRBJ1-3,TGTGCCAGCAGCTTATATACATATGGAAACACCATATATTTT,CASSLYTYGNTIYF
-,TRBV18,-,TRBJ1-1,TGTGCCAGCTCACCGGCAGGGAACACTGAAGCTTTCTTT,CASSPAGNTEAFF
-,TRBV7-7,-,TRBJ2-2,TGTGCCAGCAGCCCTCAGGGGAGGGACACCGGGGAGCTGTTTTTT,CASSPQGRDTGELFF
once,TRBV5-1,TRBD2,TRBJ2-1,TGCGCCAGCAGAGGGACTAGCGGGATGAATGAGCAGTTCTTC,CASRGTSGMNEQFF
-,TRBV5-1,-,TRBJ1-4,TGCGCCAGCAGCGCCCGACATGCCGTAAATGAAAAACTGTTTTTT,CASSARHAVNEKLFF
few,TRBV4-3,-,TRBJ1-6,TGCGCCAGCAGCCAAGAAAGCCCGGGATCGTGGAATTCACCCCTCCACTTT,CASSQESPGSWNSPLHF
few,TRBV10-3,TRBD1,TRBJ1-1,TGTGCCATCAGTGAGTCGAACAGGGGGAACACTGAAGCTTTCTTT,CAISESNRGNTEAFF
-,TRBV5-1,TRBD2,TRBJ2-3,TGCGCCAGCAGCCGCGGGCGATCGGGAGGGCAAGATACGCAGTATTTT,CASSRGRSGGQDTQYF
-,TRBV4-2,-,TRBJ2-5,TGTGCCAGCAGCCAAGGGAACGGGGGACCCGAGACCCAGTACTTC,CASSQGNGGPETQYF
-,TRBV27,TRBD1,TRBJ2-3,TGTGCCAGCAGGGGGACCGGGACAGGGGTCACAGATACGCAGTATTTT,CASRGTGTGVTDTQYF
-,TRBV5-1,TRBD2,TRBJ2-1,TGCGCCAGCAGCTTGGGACTAGCGGGGGACAATGAGCAGTTCTTC,CASSLGLAGDNEQFF
-,TRBV5-1,-,TRBJ1-2,TGCGCCAGCAGCTTGGCAGGGAATGGCTACACCTTC,CASSLAGNGYTF
few,TRBV29-1,TRBD2,TRBJ2-1,TGCAGCGTTTTGACTAGCGGGAGGAATGAGCAGTTCTTC,CSVLTSGRNEQFF
-,TRBV27,-,TRBJ1-2,TGTGCCAGCAGTTCAGGGATTGGCTATGGCTACACCTTC,CASSSGIGYGYTF
-,TRBV18,-,TRBJ2-3,TGTGCCAGCTCACCAAACAGGGACACAGATACGCAGTATTTT,CASSPNRDTDTQYF
-,TRBV5-1,-,TRBJ1-5,TGCGCCAGCAGCTTGGCCGGCGGAAATCAGCCCCAGCATTTT,CASSLAGGNQPQHF
-,TRBV28,-,TRBJ1-4,TGTGCCAGCAGCTCAGGAGGAACTAATGAAAAACTGTTTTTT,CASSSGGTNEKLFF
-,TRBV28,-,TRBJ1-1,TGTGCCAGCAGCCACCCCCGGGATGGGAACACTGAAGCTTTCTTT,CASSHPRDGNTEAFF